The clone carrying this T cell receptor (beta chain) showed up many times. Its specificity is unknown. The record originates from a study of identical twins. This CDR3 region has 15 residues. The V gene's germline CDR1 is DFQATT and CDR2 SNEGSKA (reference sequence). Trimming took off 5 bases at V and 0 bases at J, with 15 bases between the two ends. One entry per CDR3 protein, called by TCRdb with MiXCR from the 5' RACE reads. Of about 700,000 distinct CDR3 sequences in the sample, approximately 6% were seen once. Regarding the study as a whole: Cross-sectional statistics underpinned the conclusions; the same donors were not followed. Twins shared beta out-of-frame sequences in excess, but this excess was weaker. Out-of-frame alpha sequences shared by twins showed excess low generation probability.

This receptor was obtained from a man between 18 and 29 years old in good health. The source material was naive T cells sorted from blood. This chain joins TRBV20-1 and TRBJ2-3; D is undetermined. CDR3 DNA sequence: TGCAGTGCTGGGATACGGAAGTCGAGCACAGATACGCAGTATTTT. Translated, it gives CSAGIRKSSTDTQYF.